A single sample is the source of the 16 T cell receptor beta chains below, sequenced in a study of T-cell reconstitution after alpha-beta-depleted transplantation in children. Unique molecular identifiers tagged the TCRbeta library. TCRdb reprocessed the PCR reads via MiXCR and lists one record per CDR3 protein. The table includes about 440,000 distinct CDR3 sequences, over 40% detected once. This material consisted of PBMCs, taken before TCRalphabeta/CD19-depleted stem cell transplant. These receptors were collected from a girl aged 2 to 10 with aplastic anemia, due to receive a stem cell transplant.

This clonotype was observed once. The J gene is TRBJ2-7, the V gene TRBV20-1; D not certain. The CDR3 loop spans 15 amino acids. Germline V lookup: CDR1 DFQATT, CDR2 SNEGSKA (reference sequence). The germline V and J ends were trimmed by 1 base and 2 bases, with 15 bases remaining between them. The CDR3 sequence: CSARAQRQFPYEQYF. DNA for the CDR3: TGCAGTGCTAGAGCCCAGAGGCAGTTCCCCTACGAGCAGTACTTC.

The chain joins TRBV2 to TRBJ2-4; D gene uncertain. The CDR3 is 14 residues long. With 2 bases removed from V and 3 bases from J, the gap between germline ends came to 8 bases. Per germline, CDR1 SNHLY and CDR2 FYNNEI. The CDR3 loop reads CASSERLHKNIQYF. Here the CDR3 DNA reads TGTGCCAGCAGTGAACGCCTCCACAAAAACATTCAGTACTTC. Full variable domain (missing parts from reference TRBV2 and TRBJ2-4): EPEVTQTPSHQVTQMGQEVILRCVPISNHLYFYWYRQILGQKVEFLVSFYNNEISEKSEIFDDQFSVERPDGSNFTLKIRSTKLEDSAMYFCASSERLHKNIQYFGAGTRLSVL.

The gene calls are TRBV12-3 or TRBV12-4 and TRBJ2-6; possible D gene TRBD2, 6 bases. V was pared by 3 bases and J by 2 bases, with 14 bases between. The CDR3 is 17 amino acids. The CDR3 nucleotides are TGTGCCAGCAGTTTCCCGCTTGGGGGGACTGGGGCCAACGTCCTGACTTTC. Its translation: CASSFPLGGTGANVLTF.

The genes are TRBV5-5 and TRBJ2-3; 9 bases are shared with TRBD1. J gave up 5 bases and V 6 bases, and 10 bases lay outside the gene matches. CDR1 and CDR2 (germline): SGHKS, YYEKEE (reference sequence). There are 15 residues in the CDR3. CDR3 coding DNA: TGTGCCAGCACCCTGACCGGACAGGGGATAGATACGCAGTATTTT. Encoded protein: CASTLTGQGIDTQYF.

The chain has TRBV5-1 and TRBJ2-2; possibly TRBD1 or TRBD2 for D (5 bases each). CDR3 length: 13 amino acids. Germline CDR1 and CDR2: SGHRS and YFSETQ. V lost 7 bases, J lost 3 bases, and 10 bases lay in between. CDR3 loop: CASGVGDTGELFF. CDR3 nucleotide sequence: TGCGCCAGCGGAGTGGGGGACACCGGGGAGCTGTTTTTT. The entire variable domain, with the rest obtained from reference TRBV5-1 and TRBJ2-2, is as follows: KAGVTQTPRYLIKTRGQQVTLSCSPISGHRSVSWYQQTPGQGLQFLFEYFSETQRNKGNFPGRFSGRQFSNSRSEMNVSTLELGDSALYLCASGVGDTGELFFGEGSRLTVL.

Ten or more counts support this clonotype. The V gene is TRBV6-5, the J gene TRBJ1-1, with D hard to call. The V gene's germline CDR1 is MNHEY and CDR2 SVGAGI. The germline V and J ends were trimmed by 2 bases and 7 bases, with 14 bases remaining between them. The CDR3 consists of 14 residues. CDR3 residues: CASSYEHSAREAFF. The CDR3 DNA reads TGTGCCAGCAGTTACGAACACAGCGCTCGTGAAGCTTTCTTT.

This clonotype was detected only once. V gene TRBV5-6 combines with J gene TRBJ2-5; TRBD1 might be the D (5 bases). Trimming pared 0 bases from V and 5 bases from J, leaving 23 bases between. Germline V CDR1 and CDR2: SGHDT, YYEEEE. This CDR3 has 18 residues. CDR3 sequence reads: CASSLGGAAYLKEETQYF. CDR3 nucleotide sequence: TGTGCCAGCAGCTTGGGTGGGGCAGCCTACCTGAAGGAGGAGACCCAGTACTTC.

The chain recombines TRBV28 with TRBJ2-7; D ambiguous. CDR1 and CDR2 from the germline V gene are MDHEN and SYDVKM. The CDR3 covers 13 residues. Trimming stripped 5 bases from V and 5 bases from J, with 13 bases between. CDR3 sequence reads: CASSPLGTHEQYF. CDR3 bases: TGTGCCAGCAGTCCCCTCGGCACCCACGAGCAGTACTTC.

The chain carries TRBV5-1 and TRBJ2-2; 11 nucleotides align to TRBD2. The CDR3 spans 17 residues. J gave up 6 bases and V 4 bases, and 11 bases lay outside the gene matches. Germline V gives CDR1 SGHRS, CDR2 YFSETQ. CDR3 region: CASSPSGRLPGAGELFF. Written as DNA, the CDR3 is TGCGCCAGCAGCCCTAGCGGGAGGCTACCCGGGGCCGGGGAGCTGTTTTTT.

The CDR3 coding sequence is TGCAGTGCTCGCCCTCCGGGACTAGCGGGAGGGCCCGATGAGCAGTTCTTC. Encoded protein: CSARPPGLAGGPDEQFF. The rearrangement joins TRBV20-1 to TRBJ2-1; 16 bases fit TRBD2. Germline CDR1 DFQATT, CDR2 SNEGSKA (reference sequence). CDR3 size: 17 residues. The trim removed 5 bases at V and 8 bases at J, leaving 12 bases unmatched.

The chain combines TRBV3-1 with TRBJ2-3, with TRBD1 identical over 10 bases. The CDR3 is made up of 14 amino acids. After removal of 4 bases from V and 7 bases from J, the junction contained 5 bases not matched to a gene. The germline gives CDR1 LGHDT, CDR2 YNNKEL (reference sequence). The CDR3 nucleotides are TGTGCCAGCAGCCCGGGACAGGGGACGCATACGCAGTATTTT. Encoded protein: CASSPGQGTHTQYF.

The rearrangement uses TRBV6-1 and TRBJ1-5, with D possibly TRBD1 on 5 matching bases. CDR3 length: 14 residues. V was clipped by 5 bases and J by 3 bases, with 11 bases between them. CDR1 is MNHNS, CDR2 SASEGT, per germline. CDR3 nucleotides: TGTGCCAGCAGTCTCAGGGATTCCAATCAGCCCCAGCATTTT. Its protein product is CASSLRDSNQPQHF.

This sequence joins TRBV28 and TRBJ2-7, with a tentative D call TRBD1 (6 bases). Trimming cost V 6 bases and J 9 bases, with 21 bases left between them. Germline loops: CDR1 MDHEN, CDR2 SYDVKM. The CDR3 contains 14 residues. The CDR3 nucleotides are TGTGCCAGCAGCCTGGGACATCCCGGAACAGGGCAGTACTTC. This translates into CASSLGHPGTGQYF.

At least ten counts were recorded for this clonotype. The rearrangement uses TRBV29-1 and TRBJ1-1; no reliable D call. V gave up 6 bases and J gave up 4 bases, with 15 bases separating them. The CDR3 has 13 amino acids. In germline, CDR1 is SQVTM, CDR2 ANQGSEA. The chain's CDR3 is CSVINLGGTEAFF. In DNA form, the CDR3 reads TGCAGCGTGATTAACCTCGGTGGCACTGAAGCTTTCTTT.

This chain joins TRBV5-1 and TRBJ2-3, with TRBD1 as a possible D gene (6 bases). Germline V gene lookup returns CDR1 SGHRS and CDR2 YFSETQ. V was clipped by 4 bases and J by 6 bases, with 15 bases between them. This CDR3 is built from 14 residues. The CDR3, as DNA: TGCGCCAGCAGCACGGACAGCCCGAGGGATACGCAGTATTTT. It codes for CASSTDSPRDTQYF.

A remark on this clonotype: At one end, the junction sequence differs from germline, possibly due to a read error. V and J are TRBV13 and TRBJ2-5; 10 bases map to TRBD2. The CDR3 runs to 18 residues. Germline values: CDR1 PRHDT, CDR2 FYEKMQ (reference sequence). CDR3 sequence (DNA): TGTGCCATCAGCCCCGGGCCTAGCGGGAGTTCTTTCGTAGAGACCCAGTACTTC. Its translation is CAISPGPSGSSFVETQYF. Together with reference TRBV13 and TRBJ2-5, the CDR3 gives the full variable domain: AAGVIQSPRHLIKEKRETATLKCYPIPRHDTVYWYQQGPGQDPQFLISFYEKMQSDKGSIPDRFSAQQFSDYHSELNMSSLELGDSALYFCAISPGPSGSSFVETQYFGPGTRLLVL.